This entry is about one T cell receptor (beta chain). The antigen is not known. These data are taken from a study of T-cell memory formation after mild COVID-19. Overall study findings and caveats: Among CD4+ contracting clones, most were CM and EM, and CD8+ ones EMRA.

V trimming: 6 bases; J trimming: 5 bases; junction bases outside the gene matches: 14. This CDR3 is 19 amino acids long. The germline V gene encodes CDR1 LGHNA and CDR2 YNFKEQ. TCRdb reanalysed the 5' RACE reads using MiXCR and keeps one entry per CDR3 protein. This table has tens of thousands of distinct CDR3 sequences, approximately 25% appearing once. This sequence was found in a man aged 18-30 years who had mild COVID-19 (a few samples of this study predate the infection). Cell type and time point are not known. The chain has TRBV4-2 and TRBJ2-2, with 14 bases lining up with TRBD2. The sequenced material came from PBMCs or a T cell subset sorted from them (not recorded which). The CDR3 is CASSYRGTSGGMETGELFF. The CDR3 DNA is TGTGCCAGCAGTTACAGAGGGACTAGCGGGGGAATGGAGACCGGGGAGCTGTTTTTT.